This TCR beta chain was identified during a study of T cell responses to AZD1222 COVID-19 vaccine. Study-wide findings and caveats: White British donors predominated, females outnumbered males, and clonal diversity was possibly underestimated.

Clones were read by immunoSEQ multiplex PCR, and TCRdb kept only the in-frame ones, dropping some. The sample shows some 120,000 clones, roughly nine tenths of them seen only once. Trimming stripped 3 bases from V and 5 bases from J, with 7 bases between. Germline CDR1 and CDR2: SNHLY and FYNNEI. The CDR3 covers 12 residues. Note on this clone: Antigen: not known.

Pooled together were second doses at about 4 or about 12 weeks. The sequences come from peripheral blood, collected 28 days after the second AZD1222 dose. The V gene is TRBV2, the J gene TRBJ2-5; D uncertain. This receptor was taken from an adult who received the AZD1222 COVID-19 vaccine. The CDR3 loop is CASSEGWETQYF. CDR3 DNA: TGTGCCAGCAGTGAGGGTTGGGAGACCCAGTACTTC.